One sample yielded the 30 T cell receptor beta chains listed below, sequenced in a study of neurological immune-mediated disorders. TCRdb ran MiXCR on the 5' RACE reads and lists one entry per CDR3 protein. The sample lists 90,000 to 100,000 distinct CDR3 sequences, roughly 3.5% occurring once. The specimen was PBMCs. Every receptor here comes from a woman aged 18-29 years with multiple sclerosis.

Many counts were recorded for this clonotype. The CDR3 region is CASSSLSSGRYYNEQFF. The CDR3 nucleotides read TGCGCCAGCAGCTCCCTTTCTAGCGGGAGATATTACAATGAGCAGTTCTTC. The genes are TRBV5-1 and TRBJ2-1, with 10 bases identical to TRBD2. This CDR3 spans 17 amino acids. Trimming cost V 3 bases and J 4 bases; bases outside gene matches: 10. In germline, CDR1 is SGHRS, CDR2 YFSETQ.

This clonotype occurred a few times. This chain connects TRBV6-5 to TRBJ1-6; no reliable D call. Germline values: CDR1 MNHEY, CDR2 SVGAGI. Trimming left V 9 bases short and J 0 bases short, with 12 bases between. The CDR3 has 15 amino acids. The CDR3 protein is CARPPGSSYNSPLHF. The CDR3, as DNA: TGTGCCAGACCCCCGGGAAGCTCCTATAATTCACCCCTCCACTTT.

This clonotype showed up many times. The CDR3 coding sequence is TGCAGTGCCCAACTGGGCCCGAACACCGGGGAGCTGTTTTTT. Translating it yields CSAQLGPNTGELFF. This chain uses TRBV20-1 with TRBJ2-2, with D unclear. V lost 6 bases, J lost 0 bases, and 11 bases lay in between. From germline, CDR1 is DFQATT and CDR2 SNEGSKA (reference sequence). This CDR3 has 14 amino acids.

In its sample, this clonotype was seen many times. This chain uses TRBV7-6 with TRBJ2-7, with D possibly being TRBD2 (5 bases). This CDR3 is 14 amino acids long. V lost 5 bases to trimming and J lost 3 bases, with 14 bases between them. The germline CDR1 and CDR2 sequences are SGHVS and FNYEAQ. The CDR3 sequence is CASSTSTAGYEQYF. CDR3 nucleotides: TGTGCCAGCAGCACTTCGACCGCGGGCTACGAGCAGTACTTC.

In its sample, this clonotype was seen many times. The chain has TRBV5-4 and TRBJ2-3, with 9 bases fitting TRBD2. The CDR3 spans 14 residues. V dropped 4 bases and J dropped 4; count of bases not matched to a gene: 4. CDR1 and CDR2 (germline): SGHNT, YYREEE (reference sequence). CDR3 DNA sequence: TGTGCCAGCAGCCCGCGGGGGGGATCAGATACGCAGTATTTT. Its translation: CASSPRGGSDTQYF.

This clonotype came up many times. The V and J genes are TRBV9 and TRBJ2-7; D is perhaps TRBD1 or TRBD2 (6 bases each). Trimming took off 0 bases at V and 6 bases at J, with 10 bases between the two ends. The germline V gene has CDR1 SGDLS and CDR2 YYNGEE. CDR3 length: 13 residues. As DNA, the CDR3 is TGTGCCAGCAGCGTAGGAGGGGGGAGCGAGCAGTACTTC. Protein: CASSVGGGSEQYF.

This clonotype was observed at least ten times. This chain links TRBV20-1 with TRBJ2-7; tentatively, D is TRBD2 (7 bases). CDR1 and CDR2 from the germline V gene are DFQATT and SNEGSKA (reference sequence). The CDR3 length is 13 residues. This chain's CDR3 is CSGRGGSSYEQYF. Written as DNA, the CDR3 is TGCAGCGGTAGGGGGGGAAGCTCCTACGAGCAGTACTTC.

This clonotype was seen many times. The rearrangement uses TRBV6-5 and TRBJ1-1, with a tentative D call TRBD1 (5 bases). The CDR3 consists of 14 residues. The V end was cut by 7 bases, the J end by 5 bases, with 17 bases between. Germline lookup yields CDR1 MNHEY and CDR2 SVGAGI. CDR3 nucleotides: TGTGCCAGCATTAGGGACGCCTCAGGGACTGAAGCTTTCTTT. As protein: CASIRDASGTEAFF.

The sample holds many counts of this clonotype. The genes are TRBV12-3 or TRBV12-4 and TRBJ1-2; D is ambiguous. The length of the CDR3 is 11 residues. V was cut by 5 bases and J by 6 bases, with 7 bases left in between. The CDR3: CASSRSNGYTF. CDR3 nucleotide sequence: TGTGCCAGCAGTAGGTCGAATGGCTACACCTTC.

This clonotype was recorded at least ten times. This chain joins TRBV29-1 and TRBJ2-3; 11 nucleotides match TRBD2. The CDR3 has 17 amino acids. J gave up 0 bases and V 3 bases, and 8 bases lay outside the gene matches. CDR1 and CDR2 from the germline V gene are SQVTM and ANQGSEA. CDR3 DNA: TGCAGCGTTGATACTAGCGGGAGATGGTTTAGCACAGATACGCAGTATTTT. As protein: CSVDTSGRWFSTDTQYF.

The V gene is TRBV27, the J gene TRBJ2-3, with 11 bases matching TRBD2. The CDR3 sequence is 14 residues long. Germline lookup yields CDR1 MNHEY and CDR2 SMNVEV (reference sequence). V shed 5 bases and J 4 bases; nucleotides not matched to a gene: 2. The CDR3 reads CASSELAGADTQYF. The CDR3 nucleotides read TGTGCCAGCAGTGAACTAGCGGGAGCAGATACGCAGTATTTT.

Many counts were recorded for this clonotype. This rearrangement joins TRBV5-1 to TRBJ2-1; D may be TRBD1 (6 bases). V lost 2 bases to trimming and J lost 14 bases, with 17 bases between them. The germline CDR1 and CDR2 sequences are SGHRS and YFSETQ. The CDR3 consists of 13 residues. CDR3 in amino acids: CASSFAGVGLEFF. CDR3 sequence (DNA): TGCGCCAGCAGCTTTGCAGGGGTTGGGTTAGAGTTCTTC.

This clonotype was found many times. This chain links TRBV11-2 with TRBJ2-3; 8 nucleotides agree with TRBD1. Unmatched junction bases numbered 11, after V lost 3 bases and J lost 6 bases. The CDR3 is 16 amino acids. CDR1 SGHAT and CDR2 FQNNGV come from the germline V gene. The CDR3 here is CASSLGQERGADTQYF. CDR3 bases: TGTGCCAGCAGCTTGGGACAGGAAAGAGGTGCCGATACGCAGTATTTT.

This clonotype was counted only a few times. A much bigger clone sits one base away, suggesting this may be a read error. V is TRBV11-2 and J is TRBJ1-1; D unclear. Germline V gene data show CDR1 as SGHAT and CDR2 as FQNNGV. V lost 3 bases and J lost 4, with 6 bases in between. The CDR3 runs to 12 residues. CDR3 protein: CASSFSGTEAFF. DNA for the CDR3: TGTGCCAGCAGCTTTTCGGGCACTGAAGCTTTCTTT.

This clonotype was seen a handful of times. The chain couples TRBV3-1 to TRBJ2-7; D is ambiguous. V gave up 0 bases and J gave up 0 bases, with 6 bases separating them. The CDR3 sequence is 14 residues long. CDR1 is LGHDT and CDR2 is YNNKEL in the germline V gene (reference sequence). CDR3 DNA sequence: TGTGCCAGCAGCCAAGAGTCTCTCTCCTACGAGCAGTACTTC. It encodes CASSQESLSYEQYF.

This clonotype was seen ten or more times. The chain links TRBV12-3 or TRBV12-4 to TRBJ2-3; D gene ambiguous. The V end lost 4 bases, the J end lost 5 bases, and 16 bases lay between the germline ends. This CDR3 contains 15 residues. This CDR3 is CASSSPGTAEDTQYF. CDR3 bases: TGTGCCAGCAGTTCCCCAGGCACGGCGGAAGATACGCAGTATTTT.

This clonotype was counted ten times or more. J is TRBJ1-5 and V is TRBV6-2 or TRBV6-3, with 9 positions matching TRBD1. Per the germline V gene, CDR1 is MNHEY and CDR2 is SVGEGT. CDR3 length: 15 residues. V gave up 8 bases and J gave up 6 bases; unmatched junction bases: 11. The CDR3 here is CASGGLLGQGQPQHF. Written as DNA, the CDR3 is TGTGCCAGCGGCGGGCTCCTGGGACAGGGTCAGCCCCAGCATTTT.

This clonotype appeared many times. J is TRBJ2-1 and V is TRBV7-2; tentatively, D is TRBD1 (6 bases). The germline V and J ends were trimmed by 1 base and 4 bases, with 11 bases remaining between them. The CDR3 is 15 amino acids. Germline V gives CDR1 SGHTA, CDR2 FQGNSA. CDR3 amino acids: CASSLVTGQYNEQFF. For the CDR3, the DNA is TGTGCCAGCAGCTTAGTTACGGGACAATACAATGAGCAGTTCTTC.

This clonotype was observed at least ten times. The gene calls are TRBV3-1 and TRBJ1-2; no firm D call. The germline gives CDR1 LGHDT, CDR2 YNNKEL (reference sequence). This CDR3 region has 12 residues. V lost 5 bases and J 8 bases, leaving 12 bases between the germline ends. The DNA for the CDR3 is TGTGCCAGCAGCTCTCGCTCCGTCGGCTACACCTTC. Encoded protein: CASSSRSVGYTF.

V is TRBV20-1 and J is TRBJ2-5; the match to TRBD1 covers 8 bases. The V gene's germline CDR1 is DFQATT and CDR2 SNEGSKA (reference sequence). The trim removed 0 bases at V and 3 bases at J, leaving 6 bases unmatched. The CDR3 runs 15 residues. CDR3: CSARDPGTGEETQYF. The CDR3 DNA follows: TGCAGTGCTAGAGATCCCGGGACAGGTGAAGAGACCCAGTACTTC.

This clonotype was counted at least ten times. CDR3 in DNA: TGCAGTGCTAGAGAGACAGGGGGCAATCAGCCCCAGCATTTT. It is translated as CSARETGGNQPQHF. The V call is TRBV20-1, the J call TRBJ1-5; 8 bases are shared with TRBD1. Germline V CDR1 and CDR2: DFQATT, SNEGSKA (reference sequence). The CDR3 extends over 14 amino acids. J lost 2 bases, V lost 0 bases, and 0 bases had no gene match.

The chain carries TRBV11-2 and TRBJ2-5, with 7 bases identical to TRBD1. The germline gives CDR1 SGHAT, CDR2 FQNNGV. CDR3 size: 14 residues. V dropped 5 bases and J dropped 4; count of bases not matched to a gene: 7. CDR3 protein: CASSTGTASETQYF. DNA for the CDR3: TGTGCCAGCAGCACCGGGACAGCCTCAGAGACCCAGTACTTC. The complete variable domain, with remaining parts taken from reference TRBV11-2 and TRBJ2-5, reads EAGVAQSPRYKIIEKRQSVAFWCNPISGHATLYWYQQILGQGPKLLIQFQNNGVVDDSQLPKDRFSAERLKGVDSTLKIQPAKLEDSAVYLCASSTGTASETQYFGPGTRLLVL.

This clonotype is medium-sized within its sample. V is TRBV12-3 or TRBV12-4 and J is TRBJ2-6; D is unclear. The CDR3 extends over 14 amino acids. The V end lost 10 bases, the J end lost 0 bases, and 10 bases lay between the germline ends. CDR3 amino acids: CATDRHSGANVLTF. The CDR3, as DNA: TGTGCCACCGACCGGCACTCTGGGGCCAACGTCCTGACTTTC.

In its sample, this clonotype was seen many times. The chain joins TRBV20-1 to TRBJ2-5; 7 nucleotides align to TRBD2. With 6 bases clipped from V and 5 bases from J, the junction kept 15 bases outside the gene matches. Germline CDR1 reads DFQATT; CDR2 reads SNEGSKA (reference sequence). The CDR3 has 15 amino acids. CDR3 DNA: TGCAGTGCCCCTATAGCGGGCGGGCTTGTGGAGACCCAGTACTTC. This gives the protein CSAPIAGGLVETQYF.

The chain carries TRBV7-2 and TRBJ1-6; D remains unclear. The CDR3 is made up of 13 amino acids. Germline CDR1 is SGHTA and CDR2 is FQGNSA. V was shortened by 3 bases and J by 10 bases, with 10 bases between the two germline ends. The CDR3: CASSFNERSPLHF. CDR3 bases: TGTGCCAGCAGCTTTAATGAGAGATCACCCCTCCACTTT.

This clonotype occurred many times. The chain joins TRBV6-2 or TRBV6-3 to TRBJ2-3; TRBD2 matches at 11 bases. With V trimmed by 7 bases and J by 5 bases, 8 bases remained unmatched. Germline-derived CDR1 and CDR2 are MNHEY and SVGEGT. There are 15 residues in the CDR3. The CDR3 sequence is CASKKVAGGRDTQYF. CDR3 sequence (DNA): TGTGCCAGCAAGAAGGTAGCGGGAGGGAGAGATACGCAGTATTTT.

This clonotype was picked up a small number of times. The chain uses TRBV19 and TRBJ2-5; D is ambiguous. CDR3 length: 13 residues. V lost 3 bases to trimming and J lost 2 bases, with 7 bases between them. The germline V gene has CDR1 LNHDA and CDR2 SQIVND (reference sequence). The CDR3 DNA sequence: TGTGCCAGTAGTATTAGGCTGCAAGAGACCCAGTACTTC. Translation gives CASSIRLQETQYF.

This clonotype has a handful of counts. The CDR3 DNA reads TGTGCCAGCAGCTTAGGTAGCGGGACATTGAACGAGCAGTACTTC. This gives the protein CASSLGSGTLNEQYF. The rearrangement uses TRBV7-2 and TRBJ2-7; 8 bases agree with TRBD2. This CDR3 contains 15 residues. V shed 1 base and J 5 bases; nucleotides not matched to a gene: 7. The germline V gene has CDR1 SGHTA and CDR2 FQGNSA.

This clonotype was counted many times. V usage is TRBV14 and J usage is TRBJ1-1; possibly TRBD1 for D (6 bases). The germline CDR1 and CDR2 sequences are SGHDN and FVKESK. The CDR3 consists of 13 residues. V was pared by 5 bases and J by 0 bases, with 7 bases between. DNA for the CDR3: TGTGCCAGCAGCTGGGGGCTGAACACTGAAGCTTTCTTT. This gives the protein CASSWGLNTEAFF.

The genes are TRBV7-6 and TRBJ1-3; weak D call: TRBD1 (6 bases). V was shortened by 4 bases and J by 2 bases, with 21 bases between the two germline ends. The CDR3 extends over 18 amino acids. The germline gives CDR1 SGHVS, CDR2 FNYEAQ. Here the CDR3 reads CASSSGNWGARTGNTIYF. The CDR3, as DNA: TGTGCCAGCAGCTCCGGGAACTGGGGGGCCCGTACTGGAAACACCATATATTTT.